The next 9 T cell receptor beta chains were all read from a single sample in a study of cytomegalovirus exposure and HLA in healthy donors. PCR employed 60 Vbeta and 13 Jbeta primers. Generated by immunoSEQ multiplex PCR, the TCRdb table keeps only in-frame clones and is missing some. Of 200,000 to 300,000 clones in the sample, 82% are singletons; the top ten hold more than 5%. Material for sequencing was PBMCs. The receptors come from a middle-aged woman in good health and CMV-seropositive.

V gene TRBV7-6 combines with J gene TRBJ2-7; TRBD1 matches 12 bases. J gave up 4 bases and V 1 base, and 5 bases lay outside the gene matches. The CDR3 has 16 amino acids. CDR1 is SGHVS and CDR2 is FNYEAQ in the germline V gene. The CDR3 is CASSLGGTGGEYEQYF. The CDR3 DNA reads TGTGCCAGCAGCTTAGGCGGGACAGGGGGCGAGTACGAGCAGTACTTC.

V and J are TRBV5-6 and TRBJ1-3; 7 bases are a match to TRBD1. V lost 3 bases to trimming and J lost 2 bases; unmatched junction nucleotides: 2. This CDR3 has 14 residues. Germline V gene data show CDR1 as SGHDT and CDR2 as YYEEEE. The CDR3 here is CASSSDRAGNTIYF. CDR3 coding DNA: TGTGCCAGCAGCTCTGACAGGGCTGGAAACACCATATATTTT.

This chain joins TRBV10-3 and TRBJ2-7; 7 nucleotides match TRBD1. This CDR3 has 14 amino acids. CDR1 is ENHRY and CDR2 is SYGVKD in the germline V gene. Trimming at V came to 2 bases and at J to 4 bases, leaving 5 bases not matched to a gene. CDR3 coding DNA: TGTGCCATCAGTGAGCGACAGGGCAGTTACGAGCAGTACTTC. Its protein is CAISERQGSYEQYF.

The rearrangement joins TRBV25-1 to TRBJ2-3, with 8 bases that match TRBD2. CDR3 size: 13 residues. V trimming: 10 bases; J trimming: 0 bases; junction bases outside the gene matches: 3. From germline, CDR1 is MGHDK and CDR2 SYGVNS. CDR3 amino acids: CATTSGSTDTQYF. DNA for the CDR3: TGTGCCACCACTAGCGGAAGCACAGATACGCAGTATTTT.

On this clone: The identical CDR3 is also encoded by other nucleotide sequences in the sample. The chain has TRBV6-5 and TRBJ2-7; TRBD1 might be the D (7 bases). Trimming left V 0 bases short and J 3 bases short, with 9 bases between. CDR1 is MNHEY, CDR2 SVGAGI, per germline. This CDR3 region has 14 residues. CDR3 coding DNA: TGTGCCAGCAGTTACTCGCAGGGGGGCTACGAGCAGTACTTC. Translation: CASSYSQGGYEQYF.

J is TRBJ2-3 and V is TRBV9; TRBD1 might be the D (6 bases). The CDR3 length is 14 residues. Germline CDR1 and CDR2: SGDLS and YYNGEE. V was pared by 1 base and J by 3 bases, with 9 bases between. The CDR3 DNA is TGTGCCAGCAGCGTAACTCAGGGGACAGATACGCAGTATTTT. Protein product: CASSVTQGTDTQYF.

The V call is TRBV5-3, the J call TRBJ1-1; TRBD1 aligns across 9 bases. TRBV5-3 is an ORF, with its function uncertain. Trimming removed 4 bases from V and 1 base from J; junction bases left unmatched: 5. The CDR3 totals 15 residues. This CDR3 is CARSMGQGGNTEAFF. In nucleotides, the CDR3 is TGTGCCAGAAGCATGGGACAGGGAGGGAACACTGAAGCTTTCTTT.

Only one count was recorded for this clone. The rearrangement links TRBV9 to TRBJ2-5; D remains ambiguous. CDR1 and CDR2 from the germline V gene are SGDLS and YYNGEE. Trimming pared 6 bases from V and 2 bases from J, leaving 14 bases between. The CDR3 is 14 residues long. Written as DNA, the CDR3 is TGTGCCAGCACCCCATCAACCACACAAGAGACCCAGTACTTC. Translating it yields CASTPSTTQETQYF.

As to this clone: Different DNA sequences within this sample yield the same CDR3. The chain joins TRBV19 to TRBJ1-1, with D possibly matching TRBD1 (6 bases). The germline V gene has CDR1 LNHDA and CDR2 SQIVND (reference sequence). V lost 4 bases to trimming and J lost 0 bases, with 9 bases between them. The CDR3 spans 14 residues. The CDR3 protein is CASSTDRLNTEAFF. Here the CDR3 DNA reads TGTGCCAGTAGTACGGACAGATTGAACACTGAAGCTTTCTTT.